This T cell receptor (beta chain) was sequenced for a study of shared clonotypes between healthy human individuals. Whole-study context: Two women and a few men aged 18 to 49 served as donors.

Each sample came from a Caucasian adult donor living in Nashville, Tennessee. Sequencing of unsorted PBMC DNA was carried out using ten immunoSEQ deep assay plates. Methods used by the authors: Filtering differed since immunoSEQ provided only junctions, with no quality scores. The protocol was immunoSEQ multiplex PCR, while the TCRdb copy is restricted to in-frame clones and leaves out a portion. That table furnishes V, J and clone size, whereas the DNA furnished D and trimming. This sample has about 490,000 clones; less than 80% occur once, and the top ten carry over 10%. The TCR was taken from a woman aged 40 to 50 in good health. Some clones in this sample may be carry-over from other donors' samples. The sequencing input was PBMCs.

The CDR3 region has the DNA TGTGCCAGCAGTGAAATAGCTGGCAATGAGCAGTTCTTC. It is translated as CASSEIAGNEQFF. This chain links TRBV2 with TRBJ2-1, with no clear D. In germline, CDR1 is SNHLY, CDR2 FYNNEI. The CDR3 loop spans 13 amino acids. With 2 bases removed from V and 6 bases from J, the gap between germline ends came to 8 bases.